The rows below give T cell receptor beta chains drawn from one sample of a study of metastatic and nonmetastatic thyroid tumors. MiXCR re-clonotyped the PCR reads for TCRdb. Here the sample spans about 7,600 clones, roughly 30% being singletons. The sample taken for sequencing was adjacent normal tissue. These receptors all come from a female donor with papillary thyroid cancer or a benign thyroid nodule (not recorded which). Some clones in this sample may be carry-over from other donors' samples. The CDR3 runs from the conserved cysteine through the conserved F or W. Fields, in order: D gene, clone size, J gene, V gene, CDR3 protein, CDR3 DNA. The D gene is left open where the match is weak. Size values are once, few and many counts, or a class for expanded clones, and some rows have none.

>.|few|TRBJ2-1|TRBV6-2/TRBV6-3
CASSPIGSELVHNEQFF
TGTGCCAGCAGCCCGATCGGGAGCGAATTAGTGCACAATGAGCAGTTCTTC
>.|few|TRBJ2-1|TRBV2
CASSDSSRVYNEQFF
TGTGCCAGCAGTGACTCTAGCCGGGTCTACAATGAGCAGTTCTTC
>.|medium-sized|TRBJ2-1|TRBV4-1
CASSRNRGAEQFF
TGCGCCAGCAGCCGGAACCGGGGCGCGGAGCAGTTCTTC
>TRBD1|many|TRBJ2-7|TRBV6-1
CASSVGQGPYEQYF
TGTGCCAGCAGTGTCGGACAGGGTCCCTACGAGCAGTACTTC
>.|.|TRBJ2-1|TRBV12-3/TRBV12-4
CASTTHWGGDEQFF
TGTGCCAGCACCACGCACTGGGGGGGCGATGAGCAGTTCTTC
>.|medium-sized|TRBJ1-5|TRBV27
CASSLYFRGGSNQPQHF
TGTGCCAGCAGTTTATATTTCCGAGGGGGGTCCAATCAGCCCCAGCATTTT
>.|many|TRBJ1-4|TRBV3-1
CASSQTDRLNEKLFF
TGTGCCAGCAGCCAAACGGACAGATTAAATGAAAAACTGTTTTTT
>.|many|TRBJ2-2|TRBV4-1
CAARGAYTGELFF
TGCGCCGCTCGGGGGGCGTACACCGGGGAGCTGTTTTTT
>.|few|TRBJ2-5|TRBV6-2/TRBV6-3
CASSYLGQPETQYF
TGTGCCAGCAGTTACTTAGGACAGCCGGAGACCCAGTACTTC
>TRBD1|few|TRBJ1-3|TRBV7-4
CASSLSFRDRLPSSSGNTIYF
TGTGCCAGCAGCTTATCATTTAGGGACAGACTTCCTAGTTCCTCTGGAAACACCATATATTTT
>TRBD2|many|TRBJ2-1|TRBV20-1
CSARIAGTRNEQFF
TGCAGTGCTAGGATCGCGGGGACTAGAAATGAGCAGTTCTTC
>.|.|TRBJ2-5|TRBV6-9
CASSFGVDPVTQYF
TGTGCCAGCAGTTTCGGGGTTGACCCAGTGACCCAGTACTTC
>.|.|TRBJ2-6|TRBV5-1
CASSLGAPGANVLTF
TGCGCCAGCAGCTTAGGGGCTCCTGGGGCCAACGTCCTGACTTTC
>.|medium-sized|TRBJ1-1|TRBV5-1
CASSLGRYNTEAFF
TGCGCCAGCAGCTTGGGACGGTACAACACTGAAGCTTTCTTT
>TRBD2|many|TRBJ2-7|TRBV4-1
CASRPNPTSGILEQYF
TGCGCCAGCAGGCCCAACCCGACTAGCGGGATACTCGAGCAGTACTTC
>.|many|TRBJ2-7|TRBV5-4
CASSLADSSYEQYF
TGTGCCAGCAGCTTGGCGGACTCCTCCTACGAGCAGTACTTC
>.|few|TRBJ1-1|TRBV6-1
CASGEMNTEAFF
TGTGCCAGCGGAGAGATGAACACTGAAGCTTTCTTT
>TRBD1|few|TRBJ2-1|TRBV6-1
CASGPTGAYNEQFF
TGTGCCAGCGGTCCGACAGGGGCATACAATGAGCAGTTCTTC
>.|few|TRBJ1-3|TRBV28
CASSFVRLSSGNTIYF
TGTGCCAGCAGCTTCGTCAGGCTCAGTTCTGGAAACACCATATATTTT
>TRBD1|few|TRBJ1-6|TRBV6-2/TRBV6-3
CASRWTGGSSPLHF
TGTGCCAGCAGGTGGACAGGGGGTAGTTCACCCCTCCACTTT